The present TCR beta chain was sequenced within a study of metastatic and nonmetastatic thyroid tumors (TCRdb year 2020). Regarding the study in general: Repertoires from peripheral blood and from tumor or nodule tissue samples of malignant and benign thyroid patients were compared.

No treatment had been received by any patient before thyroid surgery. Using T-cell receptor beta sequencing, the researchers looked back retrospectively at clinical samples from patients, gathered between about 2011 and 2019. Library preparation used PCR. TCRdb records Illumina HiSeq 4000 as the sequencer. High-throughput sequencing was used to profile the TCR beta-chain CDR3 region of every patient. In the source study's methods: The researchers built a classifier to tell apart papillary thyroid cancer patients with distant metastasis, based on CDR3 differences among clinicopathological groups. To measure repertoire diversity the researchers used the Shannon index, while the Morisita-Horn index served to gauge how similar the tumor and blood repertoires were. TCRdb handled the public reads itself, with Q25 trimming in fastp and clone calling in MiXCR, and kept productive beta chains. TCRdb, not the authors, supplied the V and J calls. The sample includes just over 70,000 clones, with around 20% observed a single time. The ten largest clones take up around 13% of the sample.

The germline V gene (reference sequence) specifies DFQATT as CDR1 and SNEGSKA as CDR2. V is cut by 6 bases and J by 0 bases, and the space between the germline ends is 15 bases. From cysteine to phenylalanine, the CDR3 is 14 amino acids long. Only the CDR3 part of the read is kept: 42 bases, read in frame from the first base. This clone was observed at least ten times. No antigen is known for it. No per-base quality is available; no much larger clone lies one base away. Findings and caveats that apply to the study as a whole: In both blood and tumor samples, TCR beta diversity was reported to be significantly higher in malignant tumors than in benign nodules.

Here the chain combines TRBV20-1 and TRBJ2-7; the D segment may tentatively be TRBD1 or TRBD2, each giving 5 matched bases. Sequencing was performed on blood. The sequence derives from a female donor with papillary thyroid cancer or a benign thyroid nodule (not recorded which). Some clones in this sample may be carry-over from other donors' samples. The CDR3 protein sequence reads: CSAPGTYLSYEQYF. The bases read TGCAGTGCCCCTGGGACCTACCTCTCCTACGAGCAGTACTTC.